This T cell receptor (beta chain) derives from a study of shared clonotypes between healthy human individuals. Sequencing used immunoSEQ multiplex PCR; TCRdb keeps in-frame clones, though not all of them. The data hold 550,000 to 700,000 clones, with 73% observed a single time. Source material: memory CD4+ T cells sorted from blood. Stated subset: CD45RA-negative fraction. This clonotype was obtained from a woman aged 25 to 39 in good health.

The CDR3 region has the DNA TGTGCCATCAGACAGGGGGCCTACAATGAGCAGTTCTTC. It yields the protein CAIRQGAYNEQFF. The rearrangement joins TRBV10-3 to TRBJ2-1, with 8 bases fitting TRBD1. The germline V gene encodes CDR1 ENHRY and CDR2 SYGVKD. The CDR3 sequence is 13 residues long. V shed 6 bases, J shed 2 bases, and the junction held 0 bases outside the gene matches.